These T cell receptor beta chains were read from a single sample in a study of cytomegalovirus exposure and HLA in healthy donors. The data were produced by immunoSEQ multiplex PCR, yet TCRdb's version contains in-frame clones alone and is incomplete. The sample lists tens of thousands of clones; just under 95% were seen once. Sequencing input: PBMCs. The receptors shown here come from a man aged 18 to 30 in good health and CMV-seropositive. The CDR3 runs from the conserved cysteine through the conserved F or W. D genes are given only for firm matches. Rows may omit the clone size; those that give it use once, few, many or a size class.

J: TRBJ2-7; D: .; V: TRBV27; size: once; CDR3: CAVSYEQYF; DNA: TGTGCTGTCAGCTACGAGCAGTACTTC
J: TRBJ1-2; D: .; V: TRBV29-1; size: .; CDR3: CSVATGAAYGYTF; DNA: TGCAGCGTCGCGACAGGTGCCGCCTATGGCTACACCTTC
J: TRBJ2-7; D: TRBD1; V: TRBV6-5; size: once; CDR3: CASSYSGQGPTYEQYF; DNA: TGTGCCAGCAGTTACTCCGGACAGGGACCGACCTACGAGCAGTACTTC
J: TRBJ2-7; D: TRBD2; V: TRBV6-5; size: .; CDR3: CASSFEGLAGSYEQYF; DNA: TGTGCCAGCAGTTTCGAAGGACTAGCGGGATCCTACGAGCAGTACTTC
J: TRBJ1-6; D: .; V: TRBV5-1; size: .; CDR3: CASSLWRSSYNSPLHF; DNA: TGCGCCAGCAGCTTGTGGAGGAGCTCCTATAATTCACCCCTCCACTTT
J: TRBJ2-1; D: TRBD2; V: TRBV28; size: .; CDR3: CASSFPGRAGYNEQFF; DNA: TGTGCCAGCAGTTTCCCAGGGAGGGCCGGTTACAATGAGCAGTTCTTC
J: TRBJ2-3; D: .; V: TRBV2; size: .; CDR3: CASSGAGTQQRDTQYF; DNA: TGTGCCAGCAGTGGAGCCGGGACTCAGCAGCGGGATACGCAGTATTTT
J: TRBJ2-1; D: TRBD1; V: TRBV5-1; size: .; CDR3: CASSFGTGVKDEQFF; DNA: TGCGCCAGCAGCTTCGGGACAGGGGTTAAGGATGAGCAGTTCTTC
J: TRBJ1-2; D: .; V: TRBV4-1; size: .; CDR3: CASSVSRDYGYTF; DNA: TGCGCCAGCAGCGTCTCACGGGACTATGGCTACACCTTC
J: TRBJ2-1; D: .; V: TRBV21-1; size: .; CDR3: CASSITGEFYNEQFF; DNA: TGTGCCAGCAGCATTACAGGGGAGTTCTACAATGAGCAGTTCTTC
J: TRBJ2-4; D: TRBD1; V: TRBV11-2; size: .; CDR3: CASSRQGYIQYF; DNA: TGTGCCAGCAGCCGACAGGGTTACATTCAGTACTTC
J: TRBJ1-2; D: TRBD1; V: TRBV25-1; size: .; CDR3: CASSEPRQGLGYGYTF; DNA: TGTGCCAGCAGTGAACCCCGACAGGGATTAGGATATGGCTACACCTTC
J: TRBJ2-5; D: TRBD2; V: TRBV19; size: .; CDR3: CASSMKGGETQYF; DNA: TGTGCCAGTAGTATGAAGGGAGGGGAGACCCAGTACTTC
J: TRBJ2-7; D: .; V: TRBV14; size: .; CDR3: CASSQASSYEQYF; DNA: TGTGCCAGCAGCCAAGCTTCCAGCTACGAGCAGTACTTC
J: TRBJ2-1; D: TRBD1; V: TRBV27; size: .; CDR3: CASSSSTGGYGDEQFF; DNA: TGTGCCAGCAGTTCCTCGACAGGGGGCTACGGGGATGAGCAGTTCTTC
J: TRBJ2-1; D: TRBD2; V: TRBV5-4; size: .; CDR3: CASTKSPLAGYNEQFF; DNA: TGTGCCAGCACCAAAAGTCCCCTAGCGGGTTACAATGAGCAGTTCTTC
J: TRBJ1-1; D: TRBD1; V: TRBV6-1; size: .; CDR3: CASSERDRENTEAFF; DNA: TGTGCCAGCAGTGAAAGGGACAGAGAGAACACTGAAGCTTTCTTT
J: TRBJ1-6; D: .; V: TRBV5-1; size: .; CDR3: CASSLGGNSYNSPLHF; DNA: TGCGCCAGCAGCTTGGGCGGGAACTCCTATAATTCACCCCTCCACTTT
J: TRBJ1-2; D: TRBD1; V: TRBV10-3; size: once; CDR3: CAIRGRGLNGYTF; DNA: TGTGCCATCAGGGGCAGGGGGCTCAATGGCTACACCTTC
J: TRBJ1-5; D: .; V: TRBV11-2; size: .; CDR3: CASSLRGGGPPQHF; DNA: TGTGCCAGCAGCCTAAGGGGTGGCGGCCCGCCCCAGCATTTT
J: TRBJ2-5; D: TRBD1; V: TRBV11-2; size: .; CDR3: CASEDRGLLGTQYF; DNA: TGTGCCAGCGAAGACAGGGGGTTACTTGGAACCCAGTACTTC
J: TRBJ2-3; D: .; V: TRBV29-1; size: .; CDR3: CSVHAYRGNTQYF; DNA: TGCAGCGTTCATGCCTACCGAGGGAATACGCAGTATTTT
J: TRBJ1-5; D: TRBD1; V: TRBV28; size: .; CDR3: CASRWGQGGNQPQHF; DNA: TGTGCCAGCCGTTGGGGACAGGGCGGCAATCAGCCCCAGCATTTT
J: TRBJ2-1; D: TRBD2; V: TRBV19; size: once; CDR3: CASSIKAGGREQFF; DNA: TGTGCCAGTAGTATAAAGGCGGGGGGCCGGGAGCAGTTCTTC
J: TRBJ2-1; D: .; V: TRBV5-1; size: .; CDR3: CASSLGGGSYNEQFF; DNA: TGCGCCAGCAGCTTGGGAGGAGGCTCCTACAATGAGCAGTTCTTC
J: TRBJ2-5; D: TRBD2; V: TRBV9; size: .; CDR3: CASSVGGRAGETQYF; DNA: TGTGCCAGCAGCGTAGGCGGGAGGGCCGGAGAGACCCAGTACTTC
J: TRBJ2-5; D: TRBD2; V: TRBV7-2; size: .; CDR3: CASSPDPFSGGGQETQYF; DNA: TGTGCCAGCAGTCCAGACCCCTTCAGCGGGGGGGGCCAAGAGACCCAGTACTTC
J: TRBJ1-1; D: TRBD1; V: TRBV2; size: .; CDR3: CAPRGTGGFWTEAFF; DNA: TGTGCCCCCCGGGGGACAGGGGGCTTCTGGACTGAAGCTTTCTTT
J: TRBJ2-1; D: TRBD2; V: TRBV4-2; size: .; CDR3: CASSQGLAGGSSYNEQFF; DNA: TGTGCCAGCAGCCAGGGACTAGCGGGAGGGAGCTCCTACAATGAGCAGTTCTTC
J: TRBJ2-5; D: TRBD2; V: TRBV30; size: once; CDR3: CAWKLAGQETQYF; DNA: TGTGCCTGGAAGCTAGCGGGGCAAGAGACCCAGTACTTC
J: TRBJ2-2; D: TRBD2; V: TRBV28; size: .; CDR3: CASREVNTGELFF; DNA: TGTGCCAGCCGGGAGGTAAACACCGGGGAGCTGTTTTTT
J: TRBJ2-1; D: .; V: TRBV5-1; size: .; CDR3: CASSLRRGHETYRYNEQFF; DNA: TGCGCCAGCAGCTTACGACGGGGTCACGAAACTTATCGCTACAATGAGCAGTTCTTC
J: TRBJ1-4; D: .; V: TRBV9; size: .; CDR3: CASSVNEEGKLFF; DNA: TGTGCCAGCAGCGTAAATGAGGAGGGAAAACTGTTTTTT
J: TRBJ1-2; D: .; V: TRBV9; size: .; CDR3: CASSVAGGVQGLGYTF; DNA: TGTGCCAGCAGCGTAGCGGGGGGTGTCCAGGGGCTTGGCTACACCTTC
J: TRBJ1-2; D: .; V: TRBV5-1; size: .; CDR3: CASSLAQNGMRLSYTF; DNA: TGCGCCAGCAGCTTGGCACAGAACGGGATGAGATTGAGCTACACCTTC
J: TRBJ2-2; D: .; V: TRBV6-1; size: .; CDR3: CASSDMTGELFF; DNA: TGTGCCAGCAGTGACATGACCGGGGAGCTGTTTTTT
J: TRBJ2-1; D: .; V: TRBV5-4; size: .; CDR3: CASSSSEDEQFF; DNA: TGTGCCAGCAGCTCATCGGAGGATGAGCAGTTCTTC
J: TRBJ1-2; D: .; V: TRBV27; size: .; CDR3: CASSITGSGGYTF; DNA: TGTGCCAGCAGTATAACAGGGTCTGGCGGCTACACCTTC
J: TRBJ1-2; D: .; V: TRBV13; size: .; CDR3: CASSLGPGWEEGYTF; DNA: TGTGCCAGCAGCTTAGGCCCGGGTTGGGAGGAAGGCTACACCTTC
J: TRBJ2-7; D: TRBD2; V: TRBV10-3; size: .; CDR3: CAINPGGPRSYEQYF; DNA: TGTGCCATCAACCCGGGGGGGCCCCGCTCCTACGAGCAGTACTTC
J: TRBJ1-3; D: .; V: TRBV28; size: once; CDR3: CASSSQGAGNTIYF; DNA: TGTGCCAGCAGCTCACAGGGAGCCGGAAACACCATATATTTT
J: TRBJ2-3; D: TRBD1; V: TRBV27; size: .; CDR3: CASTRQGADTQYF; DNA: TGTGCCAGCACCCGACAGGGCGCAGATACGCAGTATTTT
J: TRBJ2-7; D: .; V: TRBV30; size: .; CDR3: CAWSPWGVGSYEQYF; DNA: TGTGCCTGGAGTCCGTGGGGAGTGGGCTCCTACGAGCAGTACTTC
J: TRBJ2-1; D: TRBD2; V: TRBV5-6; size: .; CDR3: CASSLRLAGRNEQFF; DNA: TGTGCCAGCAGCTTACGACTAGCGGGAAGGAATGAGCAGTTCTTC
J: TRBJ2-7; D: .; V: TRBV5-1; size: .; CDR3: CASSVAGAPYEQYF; DNA: TGCGCCAGCAGCGTCGCGGGGGCTCCCTACGAGCAGTACTTC
J: TRBJ2-2; D: TRBD1; V: TRBV18; size: .; CDR3: CASSPRSPGTGHTGELFF; DNA: TGTGCCAGCTCACCAAGGAGCCCCGGGACAGGGCACACCGGGGAGCTGTTTTTT
J: TRBJ2-1; D: TRBD2; V: TRBV7-8; size: .; CDR3: CASSRPSGGYNEQFF; DNA: TGTGCCAGCAGCCGCCCTAGCGGGGGATACAATGAGCAGTTCTTC
J: TRBJ2-2; D: TRBD2; V: TRBV7-9; size: .; CDR3: CASSLGAGVDPGELFF; DNA: TGTGCCAGCAGCTTAGGAGCGGGAGTAGACCCCGGGGAGCTGTTTTTT